The following is a T cell receptor (beta chain) sequence with its context. Its target is unknown. TCRdb reprocessed the 5' RACE reads via MiXCR and lists one record per CDR3 protein. The table lists around 770,000 distinct CDR3 sequences, approximately 10% of them singletons, with approximately 0.51% in the top ten. The source of the sample is a study of CD8 T cells in ankylosing spondylitis. CDR1 is SEHNR and CDR2 is FQNEAQ in the germline V gene (reference sequence). The CDR3 has 13 residues. Trimming removed 8 bases from V and 10 bases from J; junction bases left unmatched: 6. Study conclusions and caveats: A TCR beta motif made of eight highly homologous variants seemed typical of ankylosing spondylitis blood. The authors found the disease-linked clones to be CD8+ and relatively rare in peripheral blood.

This clonotype was sampled from a male donor with ankylosing spondylitis. The specimen sequenced was blood, either unsorted or a sorted T cell fraction (not recorded which). The chain joins TRBV7-9 to TRBJ2-1; TRBD2 matches at 12 bases. Here the CDR3 DNA reads TGTGCCAGCCTAGCGGGAGGGCTTCAAGAGCAGTTCTTC. This codes for CASLAGGLQEQFF.